These 5 T cell receptor beta chains share one sample of origin, sequenced in a study of blood T cells in healthy people across ages (dated by TCRdb to the mid-2010s). The protocol used for the library was 5' RACE. TCRdb records Illumina HiSeq 2500 as the sequencer. A second PCR of roughly 7 to 11 cycles was performed with a sample-barcoded 5' primer and a J-beta primer mix. In TCRdb, the public reads were trimmed at Q25 with fastp and aligned with MiXCR, with productive beta chains retained. Each entry merges the rows of one CDR3 protein and shows their most common DNA and genes. The sample table contains approximately 1.5 million distinct CDR3 sequences; only one count was recorded for roughly 30% of them. Of the sample, roughly 12% is held by the ten largest clones. The sample taken for sequencing was blood. All receptors derive from a young woman in good health.

The rearrangement uses TRBV20-1 and TRBJ2-3, with 16 bases aligning to TRBD2. CDR1 DFQATT and CDR2 SNEGSKA come from the germline V gene (reference sequence). Trimming at V came to 3 bases and at J to 4 bases, leaving 10 bases not matched to a gene. The length of the CDR3 is 18 residues. The CDR3 DNA follows: TGCAGTGCTAGTTCTATCGGGACTAGCGGGAGGGCGGCAGATACGCAGTATTTT. Translated, it gives CSASSIGTSGRAADTQYF.

CDR3 in amino acids: CASSFGPRISSDYGYTF. The CDR3 coding sequence is TGTGCCAGCAGCTTCGGCCCCAGAATCTCCTCCGACTATGGCTACACCTTC. This sequence joins TRBV5-6 and TRBJ1-2; D uncertain. This CDR3 region has 17 residues. Deletions cut 2 bases from V and 3 bases from J, with 20 bases between. Looked up from germline, CDR1 is SGHDT and CDR2 is YYEEEE.

This clonotype was counted only a few times. This chain links TRBV27 with TRBJ1-5, with D tentatively TRBD1 (6 bases). Deletions cut 6 bases from V and 5 bases from J, with 11 bases between. Germline assignment: CDR1 MNHEY and CDR2 SMNVEV (reference sequence). The CDR3 runs to 13 residues. CDR3 loop: CASRDRPHQPQHF. The CDR3 nucleotides are TGTGCCAGCAGGGACAGACCCCATCAGCCCCAGCATTTT.

Remarks on this clonotype: Relative to the germline gene, one junction end is altered; a read error may explain this. The rearrangement uses TRBV3-1 and TRBJ2-7; D is perhaps TRBD2 (5 bases). Germline V CDR1 and CDR2: LGHDT, YNNKEL (reference sequence). The CDR3 extends over 15 amino acids. CDR3 amino acids: CARSQGGLATYEQYF. CDR3 bases: TGTGCCCGCAGCCAAGGAGGCCTAGCCACCTACGAGCAGTACTTC.

The table lists this clonotype with many counts. One end of the junction fails to match germline, which may point to a read error. The CDR3 coding sequence is TGTGCCAGCAGCTTGGGACTAGCCGCCTACAATGAGCAGTTCTTC. Its protein is CASSLGLAAYNEQFF. The V call is TRBV5-1, the J call TRBJ2-1; 9 bases agree with TRBD2. Germline V gene lookup returns CDR1 SGHRS and CDR2 YFSETQ. The CDR3 extends over 15 amino acids.